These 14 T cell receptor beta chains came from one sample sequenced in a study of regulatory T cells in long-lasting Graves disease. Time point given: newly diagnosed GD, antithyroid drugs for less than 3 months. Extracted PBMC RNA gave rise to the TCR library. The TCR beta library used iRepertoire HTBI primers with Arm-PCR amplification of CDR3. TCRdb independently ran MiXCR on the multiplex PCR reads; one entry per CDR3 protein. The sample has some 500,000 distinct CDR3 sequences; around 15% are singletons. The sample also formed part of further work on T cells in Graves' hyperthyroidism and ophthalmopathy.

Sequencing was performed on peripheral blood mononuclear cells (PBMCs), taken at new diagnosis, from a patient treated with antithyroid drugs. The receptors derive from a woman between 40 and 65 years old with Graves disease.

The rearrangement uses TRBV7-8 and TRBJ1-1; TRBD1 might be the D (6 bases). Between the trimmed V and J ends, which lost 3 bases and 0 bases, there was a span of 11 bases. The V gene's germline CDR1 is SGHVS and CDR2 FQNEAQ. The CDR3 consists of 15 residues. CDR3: CASSFPGVLNTEAFF. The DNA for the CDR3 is TGTGCCAGCAGCTTCCCAGGGGTCCTGAACACTGAAGCTTTCTTT.

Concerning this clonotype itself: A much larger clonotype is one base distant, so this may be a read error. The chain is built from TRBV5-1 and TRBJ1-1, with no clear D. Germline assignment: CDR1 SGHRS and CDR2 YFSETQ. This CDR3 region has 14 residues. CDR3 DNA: TGCGCCAGCAGCTTGGCACAGATGAACACTGAAGCTCTCTTT. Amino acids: CASSLAQMNTEALF.

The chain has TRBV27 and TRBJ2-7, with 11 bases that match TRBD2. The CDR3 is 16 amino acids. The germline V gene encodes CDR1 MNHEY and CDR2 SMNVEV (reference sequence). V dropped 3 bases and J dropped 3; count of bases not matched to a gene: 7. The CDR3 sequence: CASSFRGTSGIYEQYF. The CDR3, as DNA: TGTGCCAGCAGTTTCCGAGGGACTAGCGGCATCTACGAGCAGTACTTC.

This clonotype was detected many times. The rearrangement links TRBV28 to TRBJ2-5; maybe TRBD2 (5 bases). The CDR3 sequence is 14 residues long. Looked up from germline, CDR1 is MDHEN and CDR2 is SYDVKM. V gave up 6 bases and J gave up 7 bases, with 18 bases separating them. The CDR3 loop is CASSPQEAERTQYF. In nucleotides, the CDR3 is TGTGCCAGCAGCCCCCAGGAAGCGGAGAGGACCCAGTACTTC. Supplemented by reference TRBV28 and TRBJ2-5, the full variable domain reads DVKVTQSSRYLVKRTGEKVFLECVQDMDHENMFWYRQDPGLGLRLIYFSYDVKMKEKGDIPEGYSVSREKKERFSLILESASTNQTSMYLCASSPQEAERTQYFGPGTRLLVL.

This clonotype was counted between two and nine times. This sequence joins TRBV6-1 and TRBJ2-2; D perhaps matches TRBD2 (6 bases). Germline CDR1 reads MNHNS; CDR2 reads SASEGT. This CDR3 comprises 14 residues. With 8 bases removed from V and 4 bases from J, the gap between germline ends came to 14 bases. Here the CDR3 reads CASGAGSRTGELFF. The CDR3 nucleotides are TGTGCCAGCGGAGCCGGGAGCCGCACCGGGGAGCTGTTTTTT.

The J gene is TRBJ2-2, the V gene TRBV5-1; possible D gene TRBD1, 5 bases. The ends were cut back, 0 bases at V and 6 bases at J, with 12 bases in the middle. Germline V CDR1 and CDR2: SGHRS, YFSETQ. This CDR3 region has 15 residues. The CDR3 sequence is CASSLGGSLPGELFF. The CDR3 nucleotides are TGCGCCAGCAGCTTGGGGGGCAGTTTGCCCGGGGAGCTGTTTTTT.

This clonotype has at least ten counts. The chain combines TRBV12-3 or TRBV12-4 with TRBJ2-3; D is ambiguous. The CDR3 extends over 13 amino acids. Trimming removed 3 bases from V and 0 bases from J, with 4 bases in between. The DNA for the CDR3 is TGTGCCAGCAGTTTTTGGAGCACAGATACGCAGTATTTT. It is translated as CASSFWSTDTQYF.

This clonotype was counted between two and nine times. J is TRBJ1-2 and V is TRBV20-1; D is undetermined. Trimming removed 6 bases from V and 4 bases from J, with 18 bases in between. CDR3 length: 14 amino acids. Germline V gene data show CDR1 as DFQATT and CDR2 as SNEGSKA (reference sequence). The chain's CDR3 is CSATREDPLYGYTF. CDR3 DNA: TGCAGTGCAACTCGGGAGGATCCCCTCTATGGCTACACCTTC.

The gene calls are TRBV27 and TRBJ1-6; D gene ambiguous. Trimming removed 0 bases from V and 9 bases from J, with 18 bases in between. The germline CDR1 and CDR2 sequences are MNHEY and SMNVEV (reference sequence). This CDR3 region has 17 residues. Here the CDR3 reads CASSLSIGGSRASPLHF. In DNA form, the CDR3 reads TGTGCCAGCAGTTTATCGATTGGCGGAAGCCGGGCTTCACCCCTCCACTTT.

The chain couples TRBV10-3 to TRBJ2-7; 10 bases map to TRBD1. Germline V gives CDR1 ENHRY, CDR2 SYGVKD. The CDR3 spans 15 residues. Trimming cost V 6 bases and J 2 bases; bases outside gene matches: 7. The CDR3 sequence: CAIRAGTGATYEQYF. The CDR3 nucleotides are TGTGCCATCAGAGCCGGGACAGGGGCTACCTACGAGCAGTACTTC.

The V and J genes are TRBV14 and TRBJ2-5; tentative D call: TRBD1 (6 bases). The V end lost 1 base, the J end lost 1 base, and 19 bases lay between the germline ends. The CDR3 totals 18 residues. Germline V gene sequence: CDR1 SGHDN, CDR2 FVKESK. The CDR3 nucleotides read TGTGCCAGCAGCCAAGCGAGGGGGACCCGAGCGGTCCAAGAGACCCAGTACTTC. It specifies CASSQARGTRAVQETQYF.

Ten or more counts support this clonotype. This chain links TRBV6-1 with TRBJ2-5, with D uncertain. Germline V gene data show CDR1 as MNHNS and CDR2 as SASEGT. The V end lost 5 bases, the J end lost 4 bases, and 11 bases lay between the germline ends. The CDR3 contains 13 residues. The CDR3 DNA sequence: TGTGCCAGCAGTCCCTCTAGTCCAGAGACCCAGTACTTC. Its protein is CASSPSSPETQYF.

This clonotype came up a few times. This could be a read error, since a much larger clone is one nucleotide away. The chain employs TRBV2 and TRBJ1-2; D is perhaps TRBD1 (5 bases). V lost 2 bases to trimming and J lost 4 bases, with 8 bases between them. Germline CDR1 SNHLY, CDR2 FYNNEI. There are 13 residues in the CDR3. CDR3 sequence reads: CASSERGSYGYTF. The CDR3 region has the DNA TGTGCCAGCAGTGAACGGGGGAGCTATGGCTACACCTTC.

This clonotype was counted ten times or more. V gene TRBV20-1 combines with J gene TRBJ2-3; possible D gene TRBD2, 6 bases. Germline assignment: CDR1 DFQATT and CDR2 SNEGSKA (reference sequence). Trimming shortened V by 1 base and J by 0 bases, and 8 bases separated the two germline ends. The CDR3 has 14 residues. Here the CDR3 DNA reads TGCAGTGCTAGAGTGGGGACTAGCACAGATACGCAGTATTTT. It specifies CSARVGTSTDTQYF.